This entry concerns a single TCR beta chain. These data belong to a study of blood T cell repertoires in COVID-19. Only in-frame clones appear in the TCRdb table, and some are missing; sequencing was by immunoSEQ multiplex PCR. The sample lists about 230,000 clones; about four fifths were seen once. Seattle patients were enrolled during active infection and followed longitudinally. The germline V gene has CDR1 SEHNR and CDR2 FQNEAQ (reference sequence). This CDR3 spans 16 amino acids. With V trimmed by 0 bases and J by 5 bases, 6 bases remained unmatched. This clonotype was sampled from a woman aged 80 or over with COVID-19, enrolled during active disease. This chain uses TRBV7-9 with TRBJ1-2, with 10 bases aligning to TRBD1. Sequenced sample: peripheral blood. The CDR3 region is CASSLAGTGDEYGYTF. CDR3 DNA sequence: TGTGCCAGCAGCTTAGCAGGGACAGGGGATGAGTATGGCTACACCTTC. Filled out from reference TRBV7-9 and TRBJ1-2, the complete variable domain reads DTGVSQNPRHKITKRGQNVTFRCDPISEHNRLYWYRQTLGQGPEFLTYFQNEAQLEKSRLLSDRFSAERPKGSFSTLEIQRTEQGDSAMYLCASSLAGTGDEYGYTFGSGTRLTVV.